The 5 T cell receptor beta chains below come from one sample, sequenced in a study of T cell responses to AZD1222 COVID-19 vaccine. Clones were read by immunoSEQ multiplex PCR, and TCRdb kept only the in-frame ones, dropping some. The table has some 150,000 clones, 93% seen once; the top ten hold 1.9%. Sequencing was performed on peripheral blood, taken on day 0 of AZD1222 vaccination. These receptor sequences come from an adult in good health.

V and J are TRBV27 and TRBJ2-7, with D possibly being TRBD1 (6 bases). CDR1 and CDR2 (germline): MNHEY, SMNVEV (reference sequence). Trimming removed 6 bases from V and 12 bases from J, with 27 bases in between. This CDR3 contains 15 residues. CDR3 residues: CASSPSRGQGVESYF. The CDR3 DNA sequence: TGTGCCAGCAGCCCCTCCAGGGGTCAGGGTGTCGAATCGTACTTC.

Here the CDR3 DNA reads TGCGCCACTTACCCCAGGGTTGGCTACACCTTC. Translating gives CATYPRVGYTF. The rearrangement links TRBV10-1 to TRBJ1-2; tentatively, D is TRBD1 (5 bases). V dropped 10 bases and J dropped 7 bases, with 13 bases sitting between them. This CDR3 has 11 residues. Per germline, CDR1 WNHNN and CDR2 SYGVQD (reference sequence).

This chain uses TRBV3-1 (or the pseudogene TRBV3-2) with TRBJ1-5, with D unclear. This CDR3 spans 15 amino acids. Trimming removed 4 bases from V and 0 bases from J, with 10 bases in between. Germline CDR1 reads LGHDT; CDR2 reads YNNKEL (reference sequence). This chain's CDR3 is CASSPHPNSNQPQHF. The CDR3 DNA reads as TGTGCCAGCAGCCCTCACCCCAATAGCAATCAGCCCCAGCATTTT.

The chain is built from TRBV5-4 and TRBJ1-1, with D hard to call. This CDR3 has 13 residues. Germline V CDR1 and CDR2: SGHNT, YYREEE (reference sequence). Trimming shortened V by 4 bases and J by 3 bases, and 10 bases separated the two germline ends. CDR3 loop: CASSVDGYTEAFF. The DNA of the CDR3 is TGTGCCAGCAGCGTGGACGGGTACACTGAAGCTTTCTTT.

V is TRBV7-6 and J is TRBJ1-2; the match to TRBD1 covers 7 bases. Trimming at V came to 1 base and at J to 0 bases, leaving 8 bases not matched to a gene. CDR1 and CDR2 (germline): SGHVS, FNYEAQ. The CDR3 sequence is 17 residues long. The CDR3 here is CASSLEAGQTANYGYTF. In DNA, the CDR3 is TGTGCCAGCAGCTTAGAAGCGGGACAGACAGCTAACTATGGCTACACCTTC.